This record looks at one T cell receptor beta chain sequence and its context. The method was immunoSEQ multiplex PCR; TCRdb's version includes in-frame clones alone and lacks a portion of them. The profile shows about 98,000 clones, about 79% of them singletons. This CDR3 comprises 13 residues. V was cut by 2 bases and J by 9 bases, with 11 bases left in between. Germline V gene sequence: CDR1 SNHLY, CDR2 FYNNEI. The data stem from a study of control samples from healthy donors and cancer patients. The clonotype comes from a woman younger than 45 in good health. The chain couples TRBV2 to TRBJ2-1; maybe TRBD2 (6 bases). Sample: blood. In DNA form, the CDR3 reads TGTGCCAGCAGTGAAAGGACTACTACTGAGCAGTTCTTC. It yields the protein CASSERTTTEQFF.